These 24 T cell receptor beta chains share one sample of origin, sequenced in a study of blood T cell repertoires in COVID-19 (dated by TCRdb to the early 2020s). Libraries were built with the immunoSEQ multiplex PCR assay. The immuneACCESS repertoire file appears here via TCRdb, limited to in-frame rearrangements. These files lack a portion of the clones; in checked studies, under half of the deficit traces to unresolved V genes, and the cause of the others is not known. The sample contains tens of thousands of clones, about 89% of them found a single time. Together, the top ten hold roughly 5% of the sample. Specimen: peripheral blood. The receptors come from a man between 60 and 70 years old with COVID-19, enrolled during active disease.

The CDR3 DNA reads as TGCAGCGTTGGGACAGGGGGGGTAGGAGATACGCAGTATTTT. The encoded protein is CSVGTGGVGDTQYF. The V gene is TRBV29-1, the J gene TRBJ2-3, with 10 bases lining up with TRBD1. Trimming took 4 bases from V and 5 from J; bases not matched to a gene: 6. This CDR3 comprises 14 residues. Per germline, CDR1 SQVTM and CDR2 ANQGSEA.

CDR3 sequence: CAISVSGGMGTEAFF. The DNA of the CDR3 is TGTGCCATCAGTGTTTCAGGGGGGATGGGCACTGAAGCTTTCTTT. This chain connects TRBV10-3 to TRBJ1-1; 7 bases line up with TRBD1. The germline CDR1 and CDR2 sequences are ENHRY and SYGVKD. The CDR3 is 15 amino acids. The junction had 9 bases not matched to a gene; V was cut back by 4 bases and J by 4 bases.

The chain couples TRBV30 to TRBJ1-4, with 9 bases aligning to TRBD1. J was trimmed by 3 bases and V by 0 bases; bases with no gene match: 2. The CDR3 length is 15 residues. Germline lookup yields CDR1 GTSNPN and CDR2 SVGIG (reference sequence). CDR3 sequence (DNA): TGTGCCTGGAGTGTACGGACAGGGGCTAATGAAAAACTGTTTTTT. Translating gives CAWSVRTGANEKLFF.

The V call is TRBV7-9, the J call TRBJ2-5; TRBD2 is a possible D gene (5 bases). The ends were cut back, 3 bases at V and 5 bases at J, with 10 bases in the middle. The CDR3 runs 13 residues. Germline lookup yields CDR1 SEHNR and CDR2 FQNEAQ (reference sequence). The CDR3 DNA sequence: TGTGCCAGCAGCTTGACGGACTGGGAGACCCAGTACTTC. This codes for CASSLTDWETQYF.

The chain carries TRBV7-8 and TRBJ2-2, with TRBD1 matching over 9 bases. The CDR3 consists of 21 residues. Germline V CDR1 and CDR2: SGHVS, FQNEAQ. Trimming took 1 base from V and 0 from J; bases not matched to a gene: 15. The DNA of the CDR3 is TGTGCCAGCAGCTTAGGGGTCGGAGGATTCACAGGGGGCTCGAACACCGGGGAGCTGTTTTTT. It codes for CASSLGVGGFTGGSNTGELFF.

The chain joins TRBV9 to TRBJ2-1, with unresolved D. V dropped 7 bases and J dropped 5 bases, with 16 bases sitting between them. The CDR3 spans 14 residues. The germline gives CDR1 SGDLS, CDR2 YYNGEE. This CDR3 is CASSGKDVNNEQFF. CDR3 coding DNA: TGTGCCAGCTCGGGTAAAGACGTAAACAATGAGCAGTTCTTC.

This chain connects TRBV9 to TRBJ2-3; the match to TRBD1 covers 8 bases. J lost 2 bases, V lost 0 bases, and 5 bases had no gene match. Germline V gene lookup returns CDR1 SGDLS and CDR2 YYNGEE. This CDR3 region has 16 residues. The CDR3 here is CASSVGNRGDTDTQYF. The DNA of the CDR3 is TGTGCCAGCAGCGTAGGGAACAGGGGGGACACAGATACGCAGTATTTT.

This chain links TRBV27 with TRBJ2-7; perhaps TRBD2 as D (5 bases). This CDR3 is built from 12 residues. Trimming shortened V by 3 bases and J by 7 bases, and 10 bases separated the two germline ends. Looked up from germline, CDR1 is MNHEY and CDR2 is SMNVEV (reference sequence). The DNA of the CDR3 is TGTGCCAGCAGTTTTTCGGGATCTGAGCAGTACTTC. Encoded protein: CASSFSGSEQYF.

The chain carries TRBV6-6 and TRBJ1-2, with 8 bases lining up with TRBD1. Germline V gene sequence: CDR1 MNHNY, CDR2 SVGAGI (reference sequence). This CDR3 has 14 amino acids. Trimming removed 4 bases from V and 3 bases from J; junction bases left unmatched: 4. The CDR3 here is CASSSTGVDYGYTF. The CDR3 DNA follows: TGTGCCAGCAGTTCGACAGGGGTTGACTATGGCTACACCTTC.

This chain connects TRBV7-3 to TRBJ2-5; tentative D call: TRBD2 (6 bases). Germline CDR1 SGHTA, CDR2 FQGTGA. Trimming removed 1 base at V and 4 bases at J, with 13 bases between. This CDR3 has 15 amino acids. This CDR3 is CASSLNVGGRETQYF. In DNA, the CDR3 is TGTGCCAGCAGCTTAAACGTGGGAGGAAGAGAGACCCAGTACTTC.

Written as DNA, the CDR3 is TGTGCCAGCAGTGAAGGGCAGATAATTCAGCCCCAGCATTTT. Translation gives CASSEGQIIQPQHF. The chain employs TRBV2 and TRBJ1-5; no reliable D call. V lost 1 base to trimming and J lost 6 bases, with 10 bases between them. The CDR3 consists of 14 residues. Germline assignment: CDR1 SNHLY and CDR2 FYNNEI.

This clone was detected once. V gene TRBV30 combines with J gene TRBJ2-1; 9 bases match TRBD2. The CDR3 is made up of 13 amino acids. CDR1 GTSNPN and CDR2 SVGIG come from the germline V gene (reference sequence). Losses at the gene ends were 2 bases for V and 7 bases for J; bases not matched to a gene: 3. CDR3 sequence reads: CAWSTGLANEQFF. The CDR3 coding sequence is TGTGCCTGGAGTACAGGACTAGCGAATGAGCAGTTCTTC.

The chain links TRBV28 to TRBJ1-4, with D maybe TRBD1 (5 bases). Germline loops: CDR1 MDHEN, CDR2 SYDVKM. Trimming pared 5 bases from V and 5 bases from J, leaving 6 bases between. The CDR3 loop spans 12 amino acids. Written as DNA, the CDR3 is TGTGCCAGCAGTCAGGGAAATGAAAAACTGTTTTTT. It codes for CASSQGNEKLFF.

In regard to this clone: The CDR3 ends on some other residue instead of the conserved phenylalanine or tryptophan, so this is likely a read error. This chain links TRBV15 with TRBJ1-2; the match to TRBD1 covers 9 bases. The germline V gene has CDR1 LNHNV and CDR2 YYDKDF (reference sequence). The length of the CDR3 is 15 residues. The V segment lost 5 bases and the J segment 4 bases; nucleotides outside the gene matches: 8. CDR3 sequence (DNA): TGTGCCACCAGCCGTTCGGACAGGGGATTCTATGGCTACACCCTC. Amino acids: CATSRSDRGFYGYTL.

The chain combines TRBV7-9 with TRBJ2-7; maybe TRBD2 (6 bases). Germline V gene data show CDR1 as SEHNR and CDR2 as FQNEAQ (reference sequence). The CDR3 runs 14 residues. The V end lost 2 bases, the J end lost 0 bases, and 8 bases lay between the germline ends. The CDR3 nucleotides are TGTGCCAGCAGCTTAAGGGACTCCTCCTACGAGCAGTACTTC. Encoded protein: CASSLRDSSYEQYF.

V is TRBV12-3 or TRBV12-4 and J is TRBJ1-4, with 9 bases lining up with TRBD1. This CDR3 is 13 amino acids long. Trimming at V came to 6 bases and at J to 8 bases, leaving 4 bases not matched to a gene. The CDR3 loop reads CASRDRGEEKLFF. For the CDR3, the DNA is TGTGCCAGCAGGGACAGGGGAGAAGAAAAACTGTTTTTT.

V gene TRBV3-1 (or the pseudogene TRBV3-2) combines with J gene TRBJ1-6; D is undetermined. The V and J ends lost 1 base and 14 bases respectively, with 6 bases between them. The germline CDR1 and CDR2 sequences are LGHDT and YNNKEL (reference sequence). The CDR3 has 11 residues. CDR3 in DNA: TGTGCCAGCAGCCAAGGCGGGTCCCTCCACTTT. It encodes CASSQGGSLHF.

The chain has TRBV5-1 and TRBJ1-1; 8 positions agree with TRBD1. Germline V lookup: CDR1 SGHRS, CDR2 YFSETQ. With 4 bases clipped from V and 5 bases from J, the junction kept 10 bases outside the gene matches. The CDR3 is 15 residues long. CDR3 residues: CASSPREDRATEAFF. In nucleotides, the CDR3 is TGCGCCAGCAGCCCACGGGAGGACAGGGCAACTGAAGCTTTCTTT.

This clone has only a few counts. This rearrangement joins TRBV18 to TRBJ1-6, with 9 positions matching TRBD1. V lost 1 base and J lost 7; bases outside the gene matches: 2. Germline CDR1 reads KGHSH; CDR2 reads LQKENI. The CDR3 has 15 amino acids. The CDR3 reads CASSPLGQGNSPLHF. Written as DNA, the CDR3 is TGTGCCAGCTCACCACTAGGACAGGGGAATTCACCCCTCCACTTT.

This sequence joins TRBV11-2 and TRBJ2-7, with a possible D match to TRBD2 (5 bases). Per germline, CDR1 SGHAT and CDR2 FQNNGV. V lost 5 bases to trimming and J lost 7 bases, with 15 bases between them. This CDR3 comprises 13 residues. CDR3 in amino acids: CASSPYLAWEQYF. The CDR3 bases are TGTGCCAGCAGCCCGTATCTAGCTTGGGAGCAGTACTTC.

This clone was observed once. CDR3 loop: CASTETSLGEQFF. CDR3 nucleotides: TGTGCCAGCACCGAGACTAGCTTAGGTGAGCAGTTCTTC. This rearrangement joins TRBV6-1 to TRBJ2-1; 7 bases match TRBD2. CDR1 MNHNS and CDR2 SASEGT come from the germline V gene. The CDR3 covers 13 residues. Unmatched junction bases numbered 9, after V lost 7 bases and J lost 9 bases.

The J gene is TRBJ2-5, the V gene TRBV11-2, with 12 bases fitting TRBD2. The trim removed 4 bases at V and 5 bases at J, leaving 14 bases unmatched. The CDR3 spans 18 residues. Germline loops: CDR1 SGHAT, CDR2 FQNNGV. The CDR3 protein is CASSSPGASGRAAETQYF. The CDR3 DNA reads as TGTGCCAGCAGCTCCCCCGGGGCTAGCGGGAGGGCCGCGGAGACCCAGTACTTC.

This chain joins TRBV30 and TRBJ1-2, with TRBD1 identical over 7 bases. The germline V gene has CDR1 GTSNPN and CDR2 SVGIG (reference sequence). Losses at the gene ends were 4 bases for V and 7 bases for J; bases not matched to a gene: 9. The CDR3 is 13 residues long. The CDR3 DNA follows: TGTGCCTGGACTCACAGACAGGGAGGTGGCTACACCTTC. This sequence encodes CAWTHRQGGGYTF.

The rearrangement joins TRBV11-3 to TRBJ1-4; maybe TRBD1 (5 bases). The CDR3 runs 15 residues. Germline loops: CDR1 SGHNT, CDR2 YENEEA. The V end was cut by 5 bases, the J end by 1 base, with 11 bases between. Written as DNA, the CDR3 is TGTGCCAGCAGCCCCCAGGGTTTAACTAATGAAAAACTGTTTTTT. Its protein product is CASSPQGLTNEKLFF.